Each of the 27 T cell receptor beta chains below was sequenced from the same sample in a study of metastatic and nonmetastatic thyroid tumors (dated by TCRdb to 2020 to 2021). Before undergoing thyroid surgery, none of the patients had been given any kind of treatment. The library relied on PCR. The sequencer was an Illumina HiSeq 4000. TCRdb trimmed the raw reads at Q25, called clones with MiXCR and kept productive beta chains. The sample yields 15,000 to 20,000 clones; approximately 20% were counted once. Of the sample, approximately 15% is held by the ten largest clones. Material for sequencing was tumor tissue. The source of these receptors is a female donor with papillary thyroid cancer or a benign thyroid nodule (not recorded which). Some clones in this sample may be carry-over from other donors' samples.

This clone came up a few times. A much larger clone differs from this one at a single base, so this may be a read error. This chain links TRBV29-1 with TRBJ2-1, with 7 positions matching TRBD2. The CDR3 spans 13 residues. Per germline, CDR1 SQVTM and CDR2 ANQGSEA. V was pared by 6 bases and J by 6 bases, with 8 bases of the junction left unmatched. The CDR3 coding sequence is TGCAGCGTAAGAGGGAGGGCCGCCAATGAGCAGTTCTTC. This encodes CSVRGRAANEQFF.

This clone was found many times. V and J are TRBV7-2 and TRBJ2-7; TRBD1 or TRBD2 may be the D gene (5 bases each). This CDR3 spans 14 amino acids. Germline V lookup: CDR1 SGHTA, CDR2 FQGNSA. The V and J ends lost 1 base and 3 bases respectively, with 10 bases between them. CDR3 amino acids: CASSLGDPLYEQYF. The CDR3 bases are TGTGCCAGCAGCTTAGGGGACCCACTCTACGAGCAGTACTTC. Full variable domain (remainder filled in from reference TRBV7-2 and TRBJ2-7): GAGVSQSPSNKVTEKGKDVELRCDPISGHTALYWYRQSLGQGLEFLIYFQGNSAPDKSGLPSDRFSAERTGGSVSTLTIQRTQQEDSAVYLCASSLGDPLYEQYFGPGTRLTVT.

A word on this clone: A much larger clone differs from this one at a single base, so this may be a read error. V usage is TRBV10-3 and J usage is TRBJ2-3; 13 bases align to TRBD2. This CDR3 spans 14 amino acids. The germline V gene encodes CDR1 ENHRY and CDR2 SYGVKD. CDR3 protein: CAISGTSGRDKQYF. CDR3 nucleotide sequence: TGTGCCATCAGTGGGACTAGCGGGAGAGATAAGCAGTATTTT.

The sample holds a few counts of this clone. The chain uses TRBV6-1 and TRBJ1-2, with 7 bases identical to TRBD1. Germline CDR1 MNHNS, CDR2 SASEGT. The CDR3 spans 13 residues. V trimming: 6 bases; J trimming: 2 bases; junction bases outside the gene matches: 3. The CDR3 loop reads CASSRDSNYGYTF. DNA for the CDR3: TGTGCCAGCAGCCGGGACAGCAACTATGGCTACACCTTC.

V usage is TRBV28 and J usage is TRBJ2-1; 9 bases line up with TRBD1. The CDR3 has 15 amino acids. With 3 bases clipped from V and 2 bases from J, the junction kept 2 bases outside the gene matches. CDR1 and CDR2 from the germline V gene are MDHEN and SYDVKM. The CDR3 DNA reads TGTGCCAGCAGTTTTCGACAGGGGGCCTACAATGAGCAGTTCTTC. It translates to CASSFRQGAYNEQFF.

By share, this clone ranks as medium-sized. This sequence joins TRBV5-1 and TRBJ2-7; D uncertain. The CDR3 is 16 amino acids. V lost 0 bases to trimming and J lost 2 bases, with 15 bases between them. Germline CDR1 is SGHRS and CDR2 is YFSETQ. The CDR3 DNA is TGCGCCAGCAGCTTGGGGGTGGGTTTTGGCGCCTACGAGCAGTACTTC. Translated: CASSLGVGFGAYEQYF.

In regard to this clone: Possible read error: a much larger clone is one base away. Other DNA sequences in the sample encode the same CDR3. The rearrangement links TRBV7-8 to TRBJ1-1; D uncertain. The CDR3 extends over 14 amino acids. With 3 bases removed from V and 0 bases from J, the gap between germline ends came to 8 bases. From germline, CDR1 is SGHVS and CDR2 FQNEAQ. CDR3 in DNA: TGTGCCAGCAGCTTGCTCCTCCTGAACACTGAAGCTTTCTTT. Translating it yields CASSLLLLNTEAFF.

This sequence joins TRBV20-1 and TRBJ2-7; 10 bases are shared with TRBD2. CDR1 is DFQATT, CDR2 SNEGSKA, per germline (reference sequence). Germline trimming cut 6 bases from V and 3 bases from J; bases unmatched to any gene: 14. This CDR3 spans 16 amino acids. This CDR3 is CSATPVTSGKLYEQYF. As DNA, the CDR3 is TGCAGTGCAACCCCGGTCACTAGCGGGAAACTCTACGAGCAGTACTTC.

Of note for this clone: A junction end diverges from the germline sequence, so it may reflect a read error. The rearrangement uses TRBV28 and TRBJ2-7, with a weak D call TRBD1 (6 bases). Germline CDR1 is MDHEN and CDR2 is SYDVKM. The CDR3 extends over 14 amino acids. CDR3 bases: TGTACCAGCCCCCCAAGGGGACATTCTTACGAGCAGTACTTC. Amino acid sequence: CTSPPRGHSYEQYF.

This clone was seen only a few times. This rearrangement joins TRBV6-2 or TRBV6-3 to TRBJ2-1; 7 nucleotides match TRBD2. The CDR3 contains 16 residues. Germline CDR1 MNHEY, CDR2 SVGEGT. The junction had 2 bases not matched to a gene; V was cut back by 0 bases and J by 0 bases. In DNA form, the CDR3 reads TGTGCCAGCAGTTACTCGGGCGGGAGCTCCTACAATGAGCAGTTCTTC. Translation gives CASSYSGGSSYNEQFF.

This clone came up a few times. The chain links TRBV6-1 to TRBJ1-4; D is undetermined. Germline V gene data show CDR1 as MNHNS and CDR2 as SASEGT. This CDR3 is 16 amino acids long. Trimming stripped 4 bases from V and 8 bases from J, with 20 bases between. As DNA, the CDR3 is TGTGCCAGCAGTGGAGTGATGGTCAGGTTTTGGGAAAAACTGTTTTTT. Its translation is CASSGVMVRFWEKLFF.

The gene calls are TRBV9 and TRBJ2-1; D is tentatively TRBD1 or TRBD2 (5 bases each). The CDR3 totals 13 residues. The germline V gene has CDR1 SGDLS and CDR2 YYNGEE. The germline V and J ends were trimmed by 3 bases and 10 bases, with 14 bases remaining between them. The CDR3 DNA sequence: TGTGCCAGCAGCGCATCTTCCGGGGCCGAGCAGTTCTTC. Amino acid sequence: CASSASSGAEQFF.

This clone was seen a single time. This CDR3 reads CSARVFGGPNSPLHF. CDR3 nucleotide sequence: TGCAGTGCTAGAGTCTTCGGGGGACCGAATTCACCCCTCCACTTT. The V and J genes are TRBV20-1 and TRBJ1-6, with D perhaps TRBD1 (5 bases). The germline V gene has CDR1 DFQATT and CDR2 SNEGSKA (reference sequence). The CDR3 has 15 residues. V dropped 1 base and J dropped 7 bases, with 14 bases sitting between them.

Many counts were recorded for this clone. The gene calls are TRBV10-3 and TRBJ2-7; tentative D call: TRBD2 (5 bases). Germline assignment: CDR1 ENHRY and CDR2 SYGVKD. The ends were cut back, 8 bases at V and 6 bases at J, with 20 bases in the middle. This CDR3 spans 14 amino acids. The CDR3 coding sequence is TGTGCCATCTCGAGAGTAGAGGGCCGCGGCGAGCAGTACTTC. Protein product: CAISRVEGRGEQYF.

This clone was observed a handful of times. This rearrangement joins TRBV2 to TRBJ2-3; 7 positions match TRBD2. Germline CDR1 is SNHLY and CDR2 is FYNNEI. V shed 6 bases, J shed 9 bases, and the junction held 12 bases outside the gene matches. The CDR3 is 14 amino acids. The CDR3 region is CASSGGTLGDTQYF. DNA of the CDR3: TGTGCCAGCAGCGGGGGGACCCTCGGAGACACGCAGTATTTT.

This clone has only one observation. With a much larger clone just one base away, this may be a read error. V gene TRBV7-2 combines with J gene TRBJ1-2; perhaps TRBD1 as D (6 bases). Trimming removed 4 bases at V and 2 bases at J, with 8 bases between. The length of the CDR3 is 13 residues. Germline V gives CDR1 SGHTA, CDR2 FQGNSA. CDR3: CASSSTGNYGYTF. In nucleotides, the CDR3 is TGTGCCAGCAGCTCCACAGGGAACTATGGCTACACCTTC. Combining the CDR3 with reference TRBV7-2 and TRBJ1-2 gives the whole variable domain GAGVSQSPSNKVTEKGKDVELRCDPISGHTALYWYRQSLGQGLEFLIYFQGNSAPDKSGLPSDRFSAERTGGSVSTLTIQRTQQEDSAVYLCASSSTGNYGYTFGSGTRLTVV.

The gene calls are TRBV11-2 and TRBJ2-3, with TRBD2 matching 12 bases. V shed 5 bases and J 4 bases; nucleotides not matched to a gene: 7. Germline V gene lookup returns CDR1 SGHAT and CDR2 FQNNGV. This CDR3 is built from 16 residues. The CDR3: CASSPGTSGLADTQYF. CDR3 nucleotides: TGTGCCAGCAGCCCAGGGACTAGCGGGCTCGCAGATACGCAGTATTTT.

The sample holds one count of this clone. This chain uses TRBV11-1 with TRBJ1-5; unclear D gene. CDR3 size: 16 residues. Germline assignment: CDR1 SGHAT and CDR2 FQDESV (reference sequence). Trimming removed 6 bases from V and 2 bases from J, with 17 bases in between. The CDR3 sequence is CASSLIQVRGNQPQHF. CDR3 DNA sequence: TGTGCCAGCAGTTTAATCCAGGTAAGGGGCAATCAGCCCCAGCATTTT.

The V and J genes are TRBV4-2 and TRBJ1-2; 10 bases map to TRBD1. V lost 0 bases and J lost 6; bases outside the gene matches: 13. The CDR3 is made up of 18 amino acids. Germline V lookup: CDR1 LGHNA, CDR2 YNFKEQ. The chain's CDR3 is CASSQDRAGTGDLNGYTF. DNA for the CDR3: TGTGCCAGCAGCCAAGACAGGGCAGGGACAGGGGACCTAAATGGCTACACCTTC.

This clone appeared a few times. Possible read error: a much larger clone is one base away. The chain uses TRBV27 and TRBJ2-7; tentatively, D is TRBD2 (7 bases). This CDR3 contains 13 residues. The germline V gene has CDR1 MNHEY and CDR2 SMNVEV (reference sequence). In nucleotides, the CDR3 is TGTTCCAGCAGTCCCACGGGGGGCTGCGAGCAGTACTTC. It is translated as CSSSPTGGCEQYF.

This clone was counted a few times. This rearrangement joins TRBV27 to TRBJ2-7; possible D gene TRBD2, 5 bases. There are 12 residues in the CDR3. Trimming took 3 bases from V and 3 from J, leaving 6 bases between them. Germline lookup yields CDR1 MNHEY and CDR2 SMNVEV (reference sequence). Here the CDR3 DNA reads TGTGCCAGCAGTTTGGGGAGCTACGAGCAGTACTTC. Translation gives CASSLGSYEQYF.

This clone has at least ten counts. The V gene is TRBV5-1, the J gene TRBJ1-1; 8 nucleotides align to TRBD1. This CDR3 comprises 17 residues. Losses at the gene ends were 1 base for V and 4 bases for J; bases not matched to a gene: 12. Germline CDR1 reads SGHRS; CDR2 reads YFSETQ. The CDR3 region is CASSLYAGGDGVTEAFF. As DNA, the CDR3 is TGCGCCAGCAGCTTGTACGCAGGGGGCGACGGAGTCACTGAAGCTTTCTTT.

V is TRBV18 and J is TRBJ2-7; unclear D gene. This CDR3 is 14 amino acids long. Trimming stripped 0 bases from V and 6 bases from J, with 12 bases between. Germline loops: CDR1 KGHSH, CDR2 LQKENI. CDR3 sequence (DNA): TGTGCCAGCTCACCACCCAGTGCTAGGGTCGAGCAGTACTTC. The encoded protein is CASSPPSARVEQYF. The full variable domain, rest sourced from reference TRBV18 and TRBJ2-7, is NAGVMQNPRHLVRRRGQEARLRCSPMKGHSHVYWYRQLPEEGLKFMVYLQKENIIDESGMPKERFSAEFPKEGPSILRIQQVVRGDSAAYFCASSPPSARVEQYFGPGTRLTVT.

There are many counts of this clone. The rearrangement joins TRBV10-3 to TRBJ2-7; TRBD1 matches 11 bases. CDR1 ENHRY and CDR2 SYGVKD come from the germline V gene. The CDR3 has 12 amino acids. V trimming: 10 bases; J trimming: 6 bases; junction bases outside the gene matches: 5. CDR3 in DNA: TGTGCCACTGGACAGGGGGCGTCCGAGCAGTACTTC. This translates into CATGQGASEQYF.

The rearrangement uses TRBV19 and TRBJ1-6; D is possibly TRBD1 (5 bases). V was cut by 6 bases and J by 5 bases, with 11 bases left in between. The CDR3 has 14 amino acids. Germline assignment: CDR1 LNHDA and CDR2 SQIVND (reference sequence). CDR3 bases: TGTGCCAGTAGCGCAGGCAGGGATAATTCACCCCTCCACTTT. It codes for CASSAGRDNSPLHF.

In this sample, this clone turned up a few times. The CDR3 coding sequence is TGTGCCAGCAGTCCCCTGGGGGCTAGGACAGATACGCAGTATTTT. It yields the protein CASSPLGARTDTQYF. The V and J genes are TRBV28 and TRBJ2-3; D might be TRBD1 (6 bases). The V gene's germline CDR1 is MDHEN and CDR2 SYDVKM. Trimming left V 5 bases short and J 3 bases short, with 15 bases between. The CDR3 totals 15 residues.

Ten or more counts support this clone. The chain is built from TRBV20-1 and TRBJ1-5; 7 bases fit TRBD1. After removal of 2 bases from V and 7 bases from J, the junction contained 5 bases not matched to a gene. Germline V CDR1 and CDR2: DFQATT, SNEGSKA (reference sequence). There are 13 residues in the CDR3. The CDR3 is CSARFDRAQPQHF. CDR3 DNA: TGCAGTGCTAGATTCGACAGGGCGCAGCCCCAGCATTTT.